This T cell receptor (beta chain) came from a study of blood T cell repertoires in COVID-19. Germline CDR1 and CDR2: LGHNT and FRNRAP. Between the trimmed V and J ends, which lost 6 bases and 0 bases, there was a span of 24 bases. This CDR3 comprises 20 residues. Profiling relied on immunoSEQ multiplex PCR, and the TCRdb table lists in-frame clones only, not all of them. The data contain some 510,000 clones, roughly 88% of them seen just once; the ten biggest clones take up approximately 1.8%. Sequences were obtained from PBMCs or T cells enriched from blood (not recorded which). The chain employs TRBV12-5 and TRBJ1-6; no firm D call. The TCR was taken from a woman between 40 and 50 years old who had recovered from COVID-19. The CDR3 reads CASGLSGEQSSSSYNSPLHF. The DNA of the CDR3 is TGTGCTAGTGGGTTGAGCGGGGAGCAAAGTTCAAGCTCCTATAATTCACCCCTCCACTTT.